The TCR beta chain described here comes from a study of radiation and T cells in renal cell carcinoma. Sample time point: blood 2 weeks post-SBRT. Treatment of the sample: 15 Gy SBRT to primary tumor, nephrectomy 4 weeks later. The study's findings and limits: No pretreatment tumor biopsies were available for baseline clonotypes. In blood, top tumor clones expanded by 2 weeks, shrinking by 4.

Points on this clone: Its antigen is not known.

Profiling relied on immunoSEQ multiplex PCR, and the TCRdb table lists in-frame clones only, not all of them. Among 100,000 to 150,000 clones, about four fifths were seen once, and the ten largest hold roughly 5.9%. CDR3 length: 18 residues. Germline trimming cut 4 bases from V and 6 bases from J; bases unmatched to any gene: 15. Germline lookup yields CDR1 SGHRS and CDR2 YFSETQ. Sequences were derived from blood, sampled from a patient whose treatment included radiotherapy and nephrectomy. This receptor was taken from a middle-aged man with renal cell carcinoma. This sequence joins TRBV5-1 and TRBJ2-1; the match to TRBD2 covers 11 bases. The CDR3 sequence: CASSHLAYLAGGSNEQFF. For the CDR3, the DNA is TGCGCCAGCAGCCACTTGGCCTACCTAGCGGGGGGTAGCAATGAGCAGTTCTTC.